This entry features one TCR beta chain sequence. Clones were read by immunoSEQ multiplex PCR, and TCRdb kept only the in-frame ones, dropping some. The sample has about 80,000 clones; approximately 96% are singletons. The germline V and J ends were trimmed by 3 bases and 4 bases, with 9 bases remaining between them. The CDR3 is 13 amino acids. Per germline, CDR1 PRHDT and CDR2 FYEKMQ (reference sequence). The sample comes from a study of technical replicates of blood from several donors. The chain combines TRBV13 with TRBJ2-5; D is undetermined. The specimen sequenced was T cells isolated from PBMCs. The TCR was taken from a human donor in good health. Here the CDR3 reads CASSFRIGETQYF. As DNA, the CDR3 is TGTGCCAGCAGCTTCAGGATTGGAGAGACCCAGTACTTC. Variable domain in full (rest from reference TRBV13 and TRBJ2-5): AAGVIQSPRHLIKEKRETATLKCYPIPRHDTVYWYQQGPGQDPQFLISFYEKMQSDKGSIPDRFSAQQFSDYHSELNMSSLELGDSALYFCASSFRIGETQYFGPGTRLLVL.